This passage covers 32 T cell receptor beta chains from one sample sequenced in a study of response to subunit inactivated influenza vaccine. TCRdb processed the RT-PCR reads anew with MiXCR; each CDR3 protein has one entry. Of hundreds of thousands of distinct CDR3 sequences listed, around a sixth were seen once; the top ten hold roughly 11%. Sequencing was performed on PBMCs from blood, taken approximately 13 days after vaccination. All receptors come from a man over 45 who received an inactivated influenza vaccine.

The chain has TRBV7-8 and TRBJ2-5; 13 bases map to TRBD2. The V gene end was trimmed by 0 bases and the J gene end by 3 bases; junction bases not matched to a gene: 4. The CDR3 runs to 17 residues. Germline V CDR1 and CDR2: SGHVS, FQNEAQ. CDR3 amino acids: CASSLAAGLAGEETQYF. DNA of the CDR3: TGTGCCAGCAGCTTAGCTGCTGGACTAGCGGGGGAAGAGACCCAGTACTTC.

The chain uses TRBV29-1 and TRBJ2-3, with 9 nucleotides matching TRBD2. CDR3 size: 16 residues. Germline values: CDR1 SQVTM, CDR2 ANQGSEA. The J segment lost 5 bases and the V segment lost 0 bases, leaving 9 bases of the junction unmatched. For the CDR3, the DNA is TGCAGCGTTGAAGATTTTAAGGAGACTAGCGGAGATACGCAGTATTTT. Residues: CSVEDFKETSGDTQYF.

This clonotype was seen more than once but under ten times. This chain uses TRBV12-3 or TRBV12-4 with TRBJ1-5; maybe TRBD1 (5 bases). V was shortened by 7 bases and J by 7 bases, with 20 bases between the two germline ends. The length of the CDR3 is 15 residues. In nucleotides, the CDR3 is TGTGCCAGCACACGGGGGGAAACCGCGGGACAGCCCCAGCATTTT. It codes for CASTRGETAGQPQHF.

V and J are TRBV10-3 and TRBJ2-1; D might be TRBD2 (6 bases). V was pared by 6 bases and J by 7 bases, with 13 bases between. The CDR3 sequence is 13 residues long. CDR1 and CDR2 from the germline V gene are ENHRY and SYGVKD. As DNA, the CDR3 is TGTGCCATCAGCGGAGGACTAAGGAATGAGCAGTTCTTC. Residues: CAISGGLRNEQFF.

The CDR3, as DNA: TGTGCCAGCAGCCGAGGGACAGGGGGTTCTACCTACAATGAGCAGTTCTTC. It specifies CASSRGTGGSTYNEQFF. This sequence joins TRBV3-1 and TRBJ2-1, with TRBD1 identical over 11 bases. The length of the CDR3 is 17 residues. Germline-derived CDR1 and CDR2 are LGHDT and YNNKEL (reference sequence). The junction had 7 bases not matched to a gene; V was cut back by 4 bases and J by 2 bases.

The rearrangement links TRBV29-1 to TRBJ1-1; D might be TRBD1 (6 bases). The CDR3 sequence is 13 residues long. Trimming pared 5 bases from V and 1 base from J, leaving 11 bases between. In germline, CDR1 is SQVTM, CDR2 ANQGSEA. CDR3 sequence (DNA): TGCAGCGTTATGGGACAAAGGAACACTGAAGCTTTCTTT. Translated, it gives CSVMGQRNTEAFF.

The CDR3 protein is CASSYHGSNYGYTF. CDR3 coding DNA: TGTGCCAGCAGTTATCACGGGTCTAACTATGGCTACACCTTC. The J gene is TRBJ1-2, the V gene TRBV6-5; D uncertain. Germline V lookup: CDR1 MNHEY, CDR2 SVGAGI. V lost 3 bases, J lost 0 bases, and 8 bases lay in between. The CDR3 totals 14 residues.

The rearrangement joins TRBV11-2 to TRBJ1-1; TRBD1 matches at 9 bases. Germline lookup yields CDR1 SGHAT and CDR2 FQNNGV. J gave up 3 bases and V 5 bases, and 7 bases lay outside the gene matches. The CDR3 sequence is 15 residues long. CDR3 residues: CASSTGTGSYTEAFF. The CDR3 DNA follows: TGTGCCAGCAGCACCGGGACAGGGTCGTACACTGAAGCTTTCTTT.

This clonotype was observed a handful of times. V and J are TRBV12-3 or TRBV12-4 and TRBJ1-3; D not resolved. With 2 bases removed from V and 0 bases from J, the gap between germline ends came to 8 bases. The CDR3 is 15 amino acids. The CDR3 DNA reads TGTGCCAGCAGTTTACGTCTCTTCTCTGGAAACACCATATATTTT. Translating it yields CASSLRLFSGNTIYF.

V is TRBV10-2 and J is TRBJ2-5, with 12 nucleotides matching TRBD2. Germline V gene sequence: CDR1 WSHSY, CDR2 SAAADI. CDR3 length: 17 residues. J gave up 1 base and V 4 bases, and 7 bases lay outside the gene matches. In DNA, the CDR3 is TGCGCCAGCAGTGCAGCTAGCGGGGGGGTCCTCCAAGAGACCCAGTACTTC. Protein sequence: CASSAASGGVLQETQYF.

This clonotype was observed a handful of times. The chain employs TRBV7-2 and TRBJ2-3; a possible D gene is TRBD2 (6 bases). Germline CDR1 reads SGHTA; CDR2 reads FQGNSA. CDR3 length equals 13 residues. V was cut by 8 bases and J by 3 bases, with 12 bases left in between. CDR3 in amino acids: CASHTGGTDTQYF. CDR3 DNA sequence: TGTGCCAGCCATACCGGGGGTACAGATACGCAGTATTTT.

The chain employs TRBV5-1 and TRBJ2-2, with a tentative D call TRBD1 (6 bases). The CDR3 sequence is 15 residues long. Per the germline V gene, CDR1 is SGHRS and CDR2 is YFSETQ. With 6 bases removed from V and 0 bases from J, the gap between germline ends came to 12 bases. The CDR3 sequence is CASNVQGPNTGELFF. CDR3 coding DNA: TGCGCCAGCAACGTACAGGGACCGAACACCGGGGAGCTGTTTTTT. Filled out from reference TRBV5-1 and TRBJ2-2, the complete variable domain reads KAGVTQTPRYLIKTRGQQVTLSCSPISGHRSVSWYQQTPGQGLQFLFEYFSETQRNKGNFPGRFSGRQFSNSRSEMNVSTLELGDSALYLCASNVQGPNTGELFFGEGSRLTVL.

This clonotype has more than one count but fewer than ten. This rearrangement joins TRBV10-2 to TRBJ2-1; 9 nucleotides match TRBD2. V dropped 7 bases and J dropped 8; count of bases not matched to a gene: 6. Germline V gene sequence: CDR1 WSHSY, CDR2 SAAADI. CDR3 size: 13 residues. CDR3 amino acids: CASNSGSWDEQFF. CDR3 nucleotide sequence: TGCGCCAGCAATAGCGGGAGTTGGGATGAGCAGTTCTTC.

This clonotype has at least ten counts. J is TRBJ2-7 and V is TRBV4-3, with TRBD1 matching 7 bases. This CDR3 is 16 amino acids long. The V gene end was trimmed by 1 base and the J gene end by 6 bases; junction bases not matched to a gene: 12. Looked up from germline, CDR1 is LGHNA and CDR2 is YSLEER. The CDR3 region is CASSQGVGQTVLEQYF. CDR3 DNA: TGCGCCAGCAGCCAAGGGGTGGGACAGACGGTTCTCGAGCAGTACTTC.

This rearrangement joins TRBV29-1 to TRBJ2-3, with D unresolved. CDR1 is SQVTM and CDR2 is ANQGSEA in the germline V gene. The CDR3 consists of 12 residues. V lost 4 bases, J lost 5 bases, and 10 bases lay in between. Written as DNA, the CDR3 is TGCAGCGTTGGTAGAAGTGGAGATACGCAGTATTTT. Its protein is CSVGRSGDTQYF.

The chain recombines TRBV20-1 with TRBJ2-7; D not certain. CDR1 is DFQATT, CDR2 SNEGSKA, per germline (reference sequence). V lost 3 bases, J lost 3 bases, and 12 bases lay in between. CDR3 length equals 13 residues. The CDR3 loop is CSARPLGGYEQYF. The CDR3 coding sequence is TGCAGTGCTAGGCCCCTGGGCGGCTACGAGCAGTACTTC.

This chain joins TRBV28 and TRBJ2-2; the D is unclear. The CDR3 extends over 14 amino acids. Trimming shortened V by 5 bases and J by 6 bases, and 13 bases separated the two germline ends. Germline CDR1 reads MDHEN; CDR2 reads SYDVKM. CDR3 DNA sequence: TGTGCCAGCAGTCTTGCCGGAGTATCCGGGGAGCTGTTTTTT. It encodes CASSLAGVSGELFF.

The chain has TRBV6-6 and TRBJ2-3, with D unresolved. The V gene lost 3 bases and the J gene lost 3 bases, with 7 bases spanning the gap. CDR3 length equals 13 residues. In germline, CDR1 is MNHNY, CDR2 SVGAGI (reference sequence). The CDR3 is CASSYSQTDTQYF. The CDR3, as DNA: TGTGCCAGCAGTTATTCCCAAACAGATACGCAGTATTTT.

The chain combines TRBV5-1 with TRBJ1-2, with 8 positions matching TRBD1. V shed 4 bases and J 2 bases; nucleotides not matched to a gene: 7. The CDR3 is 15 amino acids. Germline CDR1 and CDR2: SGHRS and YFSETQ. This chain's CDR3 is CASSDQGARNYGYTF. For the CDR3, the DNA is TGCGCCAGCAGCGACCAGGGGGCGCGCAACTATGGCTACACCTTC.

This clonotype was counted only a few times. The J gene is TRBJ2-7, the V gene TRBV15; 9 positions agree with TRBD1. V lost 3 bases and J lost 4; bases outside the gene matches: 10. The germline gives CDR1 LNHNV, CDR2 YYDKDF (reference sequence). The CDR3 is 16 amino acids. In DNA, the CDR3 is TGTGCCACCAGCAGGGACACAGGGGGCCCTAGGTACGAGCAGTACTTC. Protein: CATSRDTGGPRYEQYF.

This clonotype was counted between two and nine times. The gene calls are TRBV20-1 and TRBJ2-7; D gene uncertain. V shed 1 base and J shed 3 bases, with 10 bases lying between them. The germline gives CDR1 DFQATT, CDR2 SNEGSKA (reference sequence). The CDR3 extends over 13 amino acids. This chain's CDR3 is CSARAPDGYEQYF. CDR3 coding DNA: TGCAGTGCTAGAGCACCTGACGGCTACGAGCAGTACTTC.

The chain couples TRBV12-3 or TRBV12-4 to TRBJ2-3, with D possibly being TRBD1 (6 bases). CDR3 length equals 15 residues. Trimming took off 7 bases at V and 2 bases at J, with 16 bases between the two ends. CDR3: CASIAQWDNTDTQYF. The CDR3 coding sequence is TGTGCCAGCATTGCCCAATGGGACAACACAGATACGCAGTATTTT.

This clonotype appeared a few times. The gene calls are TRBV6-2 or TRBV6-3 and TRBJ2-1; possible D gene TRBD1, 6 bases. There are 18 residues in the CDR3. V was clipped by 0 bases and J by 9 bases, with 24 bases between them. Germline values: CDR1 MNHEY, CDR2 SVGEGT. CDR3 coding DNA: TGTGCCAGCAGTTACTCCAGGGTACAGGGCCGTCGAGGAACTGAGCAGTTCTTC. Translated, it gives CASSYSRVQGRRGTEQFF.

This clonotype has only a few counts. The chain recombines TRBV6-5 with TRBJ2-5; weak D call: TRBD2 (5 bases). Germline V gene lookup returns CDR1 MNHEY and CDR2 SVGAGI. The CDR3 has 13 amino acids. Trimming removed 8 bases from V and 4 bases from J, with 14 bases in between. The CDR3 spells CASSFGKRETQYF. The CDR3 DNA reads TGTGCCAGCTCGTTCGGGAAGAGAGAGACCCAGTACTTC.

This clonotype occurred a few times. The J gene is TRBJ1-5, the V gene TRBV24-1; D call uncertain. CDR3 length: 17 amino acids. V shed 0 bases and J shed 5 bases, with 16 bases lying between them. Germline V gives CDR1 KGHDR, CDR2 SFDVKD. The CDR3 reads CATSDLRLLSGDQPQHF. CDR3 sequence (DNA): TGTGCCACCAGTGATTTGCGACTGTTGAGCGGCGATCAGCCCCAGCATTTT.

The chain links TRBV9 to TRBJ2-2; D uncertain. The germline V and J ends were trimmed by 2 bases and 0 bases, with 11 bases remaining between them. CDR3 size: 16 residues. CDR1 SGDLS and CDR2 YYNGEE come from the germline V gene. This CDR3 reads CASSVFTDTNTGELFF. The CDR3, as DNA: TGTGCCAGCAGCGTCTTCACCGATACGAACACCGGGGAGCTGTTTTTT.

For the CDR3, the DNA is TGCAGTGCTAACGGACAGGGGTATAATTCACCCCTCCACTTT. As protein: CSANGQGYNSPLHF. This chain links TRBV20-1 with TRBJ1-6; 9 bases match TRBD1. CDR3 size: 14 residues. Germline loops: CDR1 DFQATT, CDR2 SNEGSKA (reference sequence). Germline trimming cut 4 bases from V and 4 bases from J; bases unmatched to any gene: 2.

The V gene is TRBV10-2, the J gene TRBJ2-2; no definite D call. Germline V lookup: CDR1 WSHSY, CDR2 SAAADI. Trimming took off 6 bases at V and 0 bases at J, with 14 bases between the two ends. The CDR3 sequence is 16 residues long. As DNA, the CDR3 is TGCGCCAGCAGACCTATGACGGTTGCGAACACCGGGGAGCTGTTTTTT. Its protein product is CASRPMTVANTGELFF.

This clonotype was counted only a few times. The gene calls are TRBV7-8 and TRBJ1-2, with D possibly TRBD1 on 5 matching bases. This CDR3 has 15 amino acids. From germline, CDR1 is SGHVS and CDR2 FQNEAQ. Deletions cut 1 base from V and 4 bases from J, with 13 bases between. CDR3 sequence (DNA): TGTGCCAGCAGCTTAGACCCGGGGGACTCCTATGGCTACACCTTC. It is translated as CASSLDPGDSYGYTF.

The rearrangement joins TRBV5-6 to TRBJ2-7; D unresolved. The V end lost 1 base, the J end lost 6 bases, and 8 bases lay between the germline ends. This CDR3 is built from 12 residues. Germline loops: CDR1 SGHDT, CDR2 YYEEEE. The CDR3 nucleotides are TGTGCCAGCAGCTTGAAACCAGGCGAGCAGTACTTC. Protein sequence: CASSLKPGEQYF.

This clonotype was picked up a small number of times. The chain couples TRBV4-1 to TRBJ2-5; D remains unclear. The CDR3 runs 12 residues. Germline CDR1 reads MGHRA; CDR2 reads YSYEKL. The germline V and J ends were trimmed by 0 bases and 7 bases, with 6 bases remaining between them. CDR3 residues: CASSQDGWTQYF. In DNA form, the CDR3 reads TGCGCCAGCAGCCAAGATGGCTGGACCCAGTACTTC.

This clonotype was seen a few times. The rearrangement joins TRBV3-1 to TRBJ2-1, with TRBD2 matching 11 bases. CDR1 is LGHDT and CDR2 is YNNKEL in the germline V gene (reference sequence). V shed 4 bases and J 6 bases; nucleotides not matched to a gene: 2. This CDR3 is 14 amino acids long. In nucleotides, the CDR3 is TGTGCCAGCAGCCGAGGACTAGCGGGCAATGAGCAGTTCTTC. The encoded protein is CASSRGLAGNEQFF.